These 15 T cell receptor beta chains were all obtained from the same sample, sequenced in a study of cytomegalovirus exposure and HLA in healthy donors. PCR used 60 Vbeta primers and 13 Jbeta primers. TCRdb's copy holds only in-frame clones and misses some; the assay was immunoSEQ multiplex PCR. The table has approximately 100,000 clones, about four fifths seen once. Input material: PBMCs. The receptors shown here come from a woman aged 40 to 50 in good health and CMV-seronegative.

The chain carries TRBV7-2 and TRBJ1-3; 7 nucleotides align to TRBD1. The trim removed 5 bases at V and 0 bases at J, leaving 10 bases unmatched. CDR1 is SGHTA, CDR2 FQGNSA, per germline. The CDR3 spans 17 residues. The DNA of the CDR3 is TGTGCCAGCAGCCTAGGCAGGGGGTACTACTCTGGAAACACCATATATTTT. This encodes CASSLGRGYYSGNTIYF.

The CDR3 DNA is TGTGCCAGCAGTTACTCGACCGGACTCTGGGGAGATACGCAGTATTTT. Encoded protein: CASSYSTGLWGDTQYF. The chain couples TRBV6-5 to TRBJ2-3, with D perhaps TRBD2 (5 bases). This CDR3 is built from 16 residues. V was cut by 0 bases and J by 5 bases, with 15 bases left in between. Germline V gives CDR1 MNHEY, CDR2 SVGAGI.

The chain combines TRBV4-2 with TRBJ2-3, with 10 bases lining up with TRBD2. CDR1 is LGHNA, CDR2 YNFKEQ, per germline. V shed 3 bases and J 2 bases; nucleotides not matched to a gene: 5. The CDR3 loop spans 16 amino acids. The DNA of the CDR3 is TGTGCCAGCAGCCACGGTACTAGCGGGGACACAGATACGCAGTATTTT. Translated, it gives CASSHGTSGDTDTQYF.

The chain employs TRBV7-3 and TRBJ2-1; 8 bases are a match to TRBD2. Losses at the gene ends were 3 bases for V and 3 bases for J; bases not matched to a gene: 1. Germline loops: CDR1 SGHTA, CDR2 FQGTGA. The CDR3 totals 14 residues. The CDR3 loop is CASSFSGNYNEQFF. The CDR3 coding sequence is TGTGCCAGCAGCTTTAGCGGGAACTACAATGAGCAGTTCTTC.

The chain uses TRBV19 and TRBJ1-5, with a tentative D call TRBD1 (6 bases). The V gene lost 5 bases and the J gene lost 7 bases, with 21 bases spanning the gap. The germline V gene has CDR1 LNHDA and CDR2 SQIVND (reference sequence). The CDR3 is 16 residues long. The CDR3 nucleotides are TGTGCCAGTAGTTTAGGGGCACAGGGCATAAAACAGCCCCAGCATTTT. Translation gives CASSLGAQGIKQPQHF.

V and J are TRBV4-1 and TRBJ2-5; 11 positions match TRBD2. Trimming at V came to 4 bases and at J to 7 bases, leaving 8 bases not matched to a gene. Germline lookup yields CDR1 MGHRA and CDR2 YSYEKL. CDR3 length equals 15 residues. CDR3: CASSPGLADKRTQYF. CDR3 coding DNA: TGCGCCAGCAGCCCGGGACTAGCGGACAAGAGGACCCAGTACTTC.

The rearrangement links TRBV6-1 to TRBJ2-2; 10 nucleotides line up with TRBD1. The J segment lost 3 bases and the V segment lost 6 bases, leaving 4 bases of the junction unmatched. The V gene's germline CDR1 is MNHNS and CDR2 SASEGT. This CDR3 has 15 amino acids. DNA of the CDR3: TGTGCCAGCAGGACAGGGGGCGCGGACACCGGGGAGCTGTTTTTT. Encoded protein: CASRTGGADTGELFF.

This chain links TRBV30 with TRBJ1-6; 9 positions match TRBD1. V shed 0 bases, J shed 6 bases, and the junction held 3 bases outside the gene matches. This CDR3 has 15 amino acids. Germline V gene lookup returns CDR1 GTSNPN and CDR2 SVGIG (reference sequence). The CDR3 bases are TGTGCCTGGAGTGTACCGGGACAGGGTAATTCACCCCTCCACTTT. It is translated as CAWSVPGQGNSPLHF. The variable domain in full, with the rest retrieved from reference TRBV30 and TRBJ1-6, is SQTIHQWPATLVQPVGSPLSLECTVEGTSNPNLYWYRQAAGRGLQLLFYSVGIGQISSEVPQNLSASRPQDRQFILSSKKLLLSDSGFYLCAWSVPGQGNSPLHFGNGTRLTVT.

The chain couples TRBV6-5 to TRBJ1-1, with TRBD1 identical over 7 bases. This CDR3 is 12 amino acids long. Germline V lookup: CDR1 MNHEY, CDR2 SVGAGI. The V gene end was trimmed by 6 bases and the J gene end by 11 bases; junction bases not matched to a gene: 9. The CDR3 DNA reads TGTGCCAGCAGCCGGCCCCCAGGGGGGGCTTTCTTT. This encodes CASSRPPGGAFF.

A note on this clone: Within the sample, other DNA sequences also encode this same CDR3. The rearrangement uses TRBV4-3 and TRBJ2-3; 8 bases map to TRBD2. From germline, CDR1 is LGHNA and CDR2 YSLEER. The CDR3 loop spans 16 amino acids. V was clipped by 0 bases and J by 1 base; unmatched bases: 3. The CDR3: CASSQDLGGGTDTQYF. The CDR3 bases are TGCGCCAGCAGCCAAGATCTCGGGGGGGGCACAGATACGCAGTATTTT.

The CDR3 DNA reads TGCGCCAGCAGCCAAGATCATACGACAGGGAGATGGGGTGGCTACACCTTC. Translated, it gives CASSQDHTTGRWGGYTF. This chain links TRBV4-1 with TRBJ1-2; 7 positions match TRBD1. This CDR3 contains 17 residues. CDR1 and CDR2 from the germline V gene are MGHRA and YSYEKL. After removal of 0 bases from V and 7 bases from J, the junction contained 14 bases not matched to a gene.

This clone has only one observation. The V call is TRBV4-1, the J call TRBJ1-5; 8 bases map to TRBD1. CDR3 size: 15 residues. Germline trimming cut 3 bases from V and 8 bases from J; bases unmatched to any gene: 9. Per germline, CDR1 MGHRA and CDR2 YSYEKL. CDR3 loop: CASSHPDRGSEPQHF. The DNA of the CDR3 is TGCGCCAGCAGCCATCCCGACAGGGGCTCGGAGCCCCAGCATTTT.

V gene TRBV5-1 combines with J gene TRBJ2-3; perhaps TRBD1 as D (6 bases). The CDR3 is 17 amino acids. Germline lookup yields CDR1 SGHRS and CDR2 YFSETQ. Trimming removed 0 bases at V and 0 bases at J, with 14 bases between. DNA for the CDR3: TGCGCCAGCAGCTTGGAGGGACAAACGATAAGCACAGATACGCAGTATTTT. This sequence encodes CASSLEGQTISTDTQYF.

The chain recombines TRBV6-6 with TRBJ2-2; 10 bases are a match to TRBD2. The V gene end was trimmed by 6 bases and the J gene end by 5 bases; junction bases not matched to a gene: 6. Germline values: CDR1 MNHNY, CDR2 SVGAGI (reference sequence). The CDR3 has 15 residues. CDR3 amino acids: CASSPGLASTGELFF. CDR3 DNA: TGTGCCAGCAGCCCGGGACTAGCGTCGACCGGGGAGCTGTTTTTT.

The CDR3, as DNA: TGTGCCAGCTCGCCCAGGGGAGATTCACCCCTCCACTTT. It encodes CASSPRGDSPLHF. The chain uses TRBV18 and TRBJ1-6, with D possibly TRBD1 on 6 matching bases. Germline V gives CDR1 KGHSH, CDR2 LQKENI. The germline V and J ends were trimmed by 6 bases and 8 bases, with 11 bases remaining between them. The CDR3 is made up of 13 amino acids.